The present TCR beta chain was sequenced within a study of shared clonotypes between healthy human individuals. Study context: Each donor's CD8 memory used one plate, CD8 naive two, each CD4 subset three. Whole-study findings and limits: How much donors shared clonotypes was expected to be affected by sequencing depth.

The CDR3 contains 14 residues. The V gene's germline CDR1 is SGHRS and CDR2 YFSETQ. Trimming cost V 0 bases and J 3 bases, with 9 bases left between them. Some clones are missing from TCRdb's copy, which holds only in-frame ones; the method was immunoSEQ multiplex PCR. The sample carries more than 1.2 million clones, around 98.5% recorded once. This clone was picked up one time. The antigen remains unidentified. Other DNA sequences in this sample translate to the same CDR3. This receptor was obtained from a man aged 30 to 45 in good health. The genes are TRBV5-1 and TRBJ1-1; tentative D call: TRBD1 (5 bases). Sequences were obtained from naive CD4+ T cells sorted from blood. Subset reported: CD45RA+ positively selected. The CDR3 DNA reads as TGCGCCAGCAGCTTGGCCTTGGGGGACACTGAAGCTTTCTTT. Residues: CASSLALGDTEAFF.